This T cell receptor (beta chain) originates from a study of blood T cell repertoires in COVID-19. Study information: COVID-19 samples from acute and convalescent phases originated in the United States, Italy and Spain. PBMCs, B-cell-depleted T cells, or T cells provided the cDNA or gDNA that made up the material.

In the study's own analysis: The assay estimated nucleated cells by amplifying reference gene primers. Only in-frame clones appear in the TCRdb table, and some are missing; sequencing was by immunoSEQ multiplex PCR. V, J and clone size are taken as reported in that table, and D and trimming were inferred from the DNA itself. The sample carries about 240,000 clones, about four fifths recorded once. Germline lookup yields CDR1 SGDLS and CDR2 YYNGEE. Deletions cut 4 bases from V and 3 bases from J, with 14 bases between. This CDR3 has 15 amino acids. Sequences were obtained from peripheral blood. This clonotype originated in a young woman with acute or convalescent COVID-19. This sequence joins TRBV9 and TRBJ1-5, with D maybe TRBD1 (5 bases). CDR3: CASSPGGGYNQPQHF. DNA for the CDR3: TGTGCCAGCAGCCCCGGGGGTGGTTACAATCAGCCCCAGCATTTT.